Given below is one T cell receptor beta chain in context. Its cognate antigen is unknown. This sample stems from a study of cytomegalovirus exposure and HLA in healthy donors. Overall study results and limits: It was reported that TCR beta sequences correctly inferred the HLA-A and HLA-B alleles for most subjects. Across all donors, roughly uniform sequencing depth was an assumption of the presence/absence analyses.

The PCR had 60 Vbeta and 13 Jbeta primers. Generated by immunoSEQ multiplex PCR, the TCRdb table keeps only in-frame clones and is missing some. The sample holds fewer than 200,000 clones, around four fifths seen once. The germline V and J ends were trimmed by 7 bases and 6 bases, with 15 bases remaining between them. CDR3 size: 13 residues. CDR1 is WSHSY, CDR2 SAAADI, per germline. The rearrangement uses TRBV10-2 and TRBJ1-2, with D tentatively TRBD1 (5 bases). Sequencing was carried out using PBMCs. The receptor comes from a male donor in good health and CMV-seropositive. CDR3 DNA: TGCGCCAGCACCGGAGGAGGGGTCGATGGCTACACCTTC. It is translated as CASTGGGVDGYTF.